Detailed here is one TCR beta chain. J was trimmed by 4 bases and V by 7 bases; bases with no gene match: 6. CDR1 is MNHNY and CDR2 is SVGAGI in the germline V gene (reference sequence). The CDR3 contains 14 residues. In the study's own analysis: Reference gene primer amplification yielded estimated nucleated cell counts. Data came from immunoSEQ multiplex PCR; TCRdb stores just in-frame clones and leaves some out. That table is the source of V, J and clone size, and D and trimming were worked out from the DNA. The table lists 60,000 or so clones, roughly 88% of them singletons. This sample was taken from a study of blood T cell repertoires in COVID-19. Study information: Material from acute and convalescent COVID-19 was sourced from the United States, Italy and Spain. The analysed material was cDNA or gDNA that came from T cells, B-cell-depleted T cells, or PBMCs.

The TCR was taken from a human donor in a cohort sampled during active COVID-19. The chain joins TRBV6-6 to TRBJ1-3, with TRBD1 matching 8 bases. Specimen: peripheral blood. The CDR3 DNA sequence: TGTGCCAGCAAAGCAGGGGGCGCGGGAAACACCATATATTTT. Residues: CASKAGGAGNTIYF.